A selection of T cell receptor beta chains follows, all from one sample in a study of cytomegalovirus exposure and HLA in healthy donors. Profiled with immunoSEQ multiplex PCR; TCRdb holds only in-frame clones, not every one. The repertoire holds 150,000 to 200,000 clones, with about 70% as singletons. The sample consisted of PBMCs. Receptors were obtained from a man under 40 in good health and CMV-seropositive. The CDR3 runs from the conserved cysteine through the conserved F or W. The order of the fields is V gene, clone size, D gene, J gene, CDR3 length, CDR3 protein, CDR3 DNA. The D gene is left open where the match is weak. Only part of the rows carry a size: once, few, many, or a class if the clone is expanded.

>TRBV15|NA|NA|TRBJ1-1|17
CATSRDDPGGANTEAFF
TGTGCCACCAGCAGAGATGATCCCGGGGGGGCGAACACTGAAGCTTTCTTT
>TRBV11-3|NA|NA|TRBJ2-2|17
CASSLVPERRGGGELFF
TGTGCCAGCAGCTTAGTACCCGAGAGGCGGGGAGGCGGGGAGCTGTTTTTT
>TRBV30|few|TRBD2|TRBJ2-3|15
CAWSPLADSTDTQYF
TGTGCCTGGAGCCCTCTAGCGGACAGCACAGATACGCAGTATTTT
>TRBV7-9|NA|NA|TRBJ1-2|11
CASSLMQGYTF
TGTGCCAGCAGCTTAATGCAGGGCTACACCTTC
>TRBV7-6|NA|TRBD2|TRBJ2-5|14
CASSFNLAEETQYF
TGTGCCAGCAGCTTTAACCTAGCGGAAGAGACCCAGTACTTC
>TRBV11-1|few|NA|TRBJ2-2|16
CASSLDRSGNTGELFF
TGTGCCAGCAGCTTAGACCGCAGCGGGAACACCGGGGAGCTGTTTTTT
>TRBV6-6|NA|TRBD2|TRBJ2-3|16
CASSDSGTSGTDTQYF
TGTGCCAGCAGTGACTCCGGGACTAGCGGGACAGATACGCAGTATTTT
>TRBV4-2|NA|NA|TRBJ1-2|16
CASSQDLQGPPTGYTF
TGTGCCAGCAGCCAAGATCTCCAGGGGCCTCCGACTGGCTACACCTTC
>TRBV5-6|NA|NA|TRBJ2-4|13
CASTLGGWNIQYF
TGTGCCAGCACCCTTGGGGGGTGGAACATTCAGTACTTC
>TRBV29-1|NA|TRBD1|TRBJ1-2|15
CSVGTGQGARSGYTF
TGCAGCGTTGGCACAGGACAGGGGGCAAGAAGTGGCTACACCTTC
>TRBV10-3|NA|NA|TRBJ2-7|12
CAISDGAAEQYF
TGTGCCATCAGTGATGGGGCCGCCGAGCAGTACTTC
>TRBV6-6|NA|NA|TRBJ2-7|11
CASSGLSGSYF
TGTGCCAGCAGTGGACTTAGCGGCTCGTACTTC
>TRBV23-1|NA|TRBD2|TRBJ2-5|15
CASSQRTSGSETQYF
TGCGCCAGCAGTCAGCGGACTAGCGGGAGTGAGACCCAGTACTTC
>TRBV5-1|NA|TRBD2|TRBJ2-1|16
CASSKGGGRAVDEQFF
TGCGCCAGCAGCAAGGGAGGCGGGAGGGCCGTCGATGAGCAGTTCTTC
>TRBV1|few|NA|TRBJ2-5|18
CTSSQDRSASDHQETQYF
TGCACCAGCAGCCAAGATCGCTCGGCTAGCGATCACCAAGAGACCCAGTACTTC
>TRBV6-5|NA|TRBD2|TRBJ2-3|15
CASSYSSGGTDTQYF
TGTGCCAGCAGTTACTCGAGCGGGGGCACAGATACGCAGTATTTT
>TRBV5-1|few|TRBD2|TRBJ2-7|13
CASSLGLADEQYF
TGCGCCAGCAGCTTGGGACTAGCGGACGAGCAGTACTTC
>TRBV4-1|few|NA|TRBJ2-3|15
CASRYRDTSTDTQYF
TGCGCCAGCAGGTACAGGGATACTAGCACAGATACGCAGTATTTT
>TRBV9|few|NA|TRBJ2-1|12
CASSVDTNEQFF
TGTGCCAGCAGCGTAGACACCAATGAGCAGTTCTTC
>TRBV7-3|NA|TRBD1|TRBJ1-2|13
CASSKDRGRGYTF
TGTGCCAGCAGCAAGGACAGGGGACGGGGCTACACCTTC
>TRBV5-1|NA|NA|TRBJ2-1|13
CASSPGSDNEQFF
TGCGCCAGCAGCCCCGGGTCGGACAATGAGCAGTTCTTC
>TRBV28|NA|NA|TRBJ2-7|12
CASSLSTYEQYF
TGTGCCAGCAGTTTGTCCACCTACGAGCAGTACTTC
>TRBV19|NA|TRBD1|TRBJ1-5|16
CASRPNRDRHNQPQHF
TGTGCCAGTAGGCCCAACCGGGACAGACACAATCAGCCCCAGCATTTT
>TRBV6-1|NA|NA|TRBJ1-4|15
CASKTLGATNEKLFF
TGTGCCAGCAAAACATTGGGAGCCACTAATGAAAAACTGTTTTTT
>TRBV18|NA|NA|TRBJ1-1|15
CASSPPGPANTEAFF
TGTGCCAGCTCACCACCGGGGCCAGCGAACACTGAAGCTTTCTTT
>TRBV28|few|TRBD1|TRBJ2-7|15
CASSLAGTGGYEQYF
TGTGCCAGCAGTTTAGCCGGGACAGGGGGATACGAGCAGTACTTC
>TRBV5-3|NA|TRBD1|TRBJ1-5|14
CARRRWTGNQPRHF
TGTGCCAGAAGGCGTTGGACAGGGAATCAGCCCCGGCATTTT
>TRBV11-3|few|NA|TRBJ2-7|11
CASSLGLSQYF
TGTGCCAGCAGCTTAGGTCTTTCGCAGTACTTC
>TRBV21-1|NA|NA|TRBJ1-1|16
CASRDRDKPMNTEAFF
TGTGCCAGCAGAGACCGGGACAAACCTATGAACACTGAAGCTTTCTTT
>TRBV18|NA|TRBD2|TRBJ2-7|14
CATRTGGVTSEQYF
TGTGCCACCCGGACCGGGGGGGTTACCAGCGAGCAGTACTTC
>TRBV7-9|NA|TRBD2|TRBJ2-1|16
CSSSLEGSGSFNEQFF
TGTTCCAGCAGCTTAGAGGGTAGCGGGAGTTTCAATGAGCAGTTCTTC
>TRBV29-1|NA|TRBD1|TRBJ2-1|14
CSVRGTGGRNEQFF
TGCAGCGTTAGGGGGACAGGGGGCCGAAATGAGCAGTTCTTC
>TRBV9|few|NA|TRBJ1-2|15
CASSVGQQPLYGYTF
TGTGCCAGCAGCGTCGGACAGCAGCCACTATATGGCTACACCTTC
>TRBV7-2|NA|NA|TRBJ2-1|16
CASSFGPSASYNEQFF
TGTGCCAGCAGCTTCGGTCCCTCCGCCTCCTACAATGAGCAGTTCTTC
>TRBV7-6|NA|TRBD1|TRBJ2-7|13
CASSMDRGNEQYF
TGTGCCAGCAGCATGGACAGGGGTAACGAGCAGTACTTC
>TRBV6-5|NA|NA|TRBJ1-1|13
CASSIHGQPEAFF
TGTGCCAGCAGTATCCACGGACAGCCTGAAGCTTTCTTT
>TRBV4-2|NA|NA|TRBJ2-2|16
CASSQQDYSNTGELFF
TGTGCCAGCAGCCAACAGGACTATTCGAACACCGGGGAGCTGTTTTTT
>TRBV28|NA|TRBD1|TRBJ2-4|14
CASSLDRVGNIQYF
TGTGCCAGCAGTCTGGACAGGGTGGGAAACATTCAGTACTTC
>TRBV6-5|once|TRBD1|TRBJ1-4|14
CASSNGQGDEKLFF
TGTGCCAGCAGTAACGGACAGGGGGACGAAAAACTGTTTTTT
>TRBV27|NA|TRBD1|TRBJ1-4|15
CASSDQGQSNEKLFF
TGTGCCAGCAGTGACCAGGGACAGAGTAATGAAAAACTGTTTTTT
>TRBV5-4|NA|TRBD2|TRBJ2-7|14
CASSLVGGSYEQYF
TGTGCCAGCAGCTTGGTCGGGGGGTCCTACGAGCAGTACTTC